Sequencing of this TCR beta chain was carried out in a study of T cells in Graves' hyperthyroidism and ophthalmopathy. The CDR3 extends over 20 amino acids. V was clipped by 3 bases and J by 7 bases, with 34 bases between them. The germline V gene has CDR1 SGHKS and CDR2 YYEKEE (reference sequence). Each diagnosis drew on symptoms, thyroxine, TRAb, thyroid ultrasound and orbital computed tomography findings. The blood specimen was taken at initial hyperthyroidism diagnosis, before any ophthalmopathy symptoms. Broader study findings: Most clonotypes that expanded in the thyroid above 0.001 also showed up in blood. The model forecast ophthalmopathy, anticipating it by a median around 6.5 months before onset.

Amplification targeted TCR beta CDR3 regions from RNA transcripts. TCR CDR3 underwent first-round RT-PCR with the HTBI primer set. TCRdb re-derived calls from the multiplex PCR reads in MiXCR, one entry per CDR3 protein. The profile shows hundreds of thousands of distinct CDR3 sequences, approximately 14% of them singletons. This clonotype was counted a few times. Its antigen is currently unknown. The rearrangement uses TRBV5-5 and TRBJ1-1; maybe TRBD1 (5 bases). The clonotype was recovered from a woman under 30 with Graves' hyperthyroidism that later progressed to Graves' ophthalmopathy. Sequenced: blood. The CDR3 bases are TGTGCCAGCAGCTCCCGAGCCCTGGGGGGAGTAAGGACAAAGGCTTTTGAAGCTTTCTTT. Translation: CASSSRALGGVRTKAFEAFF.